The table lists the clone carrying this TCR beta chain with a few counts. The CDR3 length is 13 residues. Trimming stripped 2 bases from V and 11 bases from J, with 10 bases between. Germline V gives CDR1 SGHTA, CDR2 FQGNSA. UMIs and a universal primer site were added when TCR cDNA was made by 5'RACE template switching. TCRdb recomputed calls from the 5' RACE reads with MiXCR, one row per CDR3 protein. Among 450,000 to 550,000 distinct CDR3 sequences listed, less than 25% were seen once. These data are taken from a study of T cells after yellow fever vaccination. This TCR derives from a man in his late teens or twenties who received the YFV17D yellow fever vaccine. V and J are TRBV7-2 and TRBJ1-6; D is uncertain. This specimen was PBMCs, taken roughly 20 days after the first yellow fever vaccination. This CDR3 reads CASSLRARAPLHF. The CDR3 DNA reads TGTGCCAGCAGCTTAAGGGCAAGGGCACCCCTCCACTTT.